This TCR beta chain was identified in a study of T cell responses to AZD1222 COVID-19 vaccine. V gave up 2 bases and J gave up 4 bases, with 14 bases separating them. The CDR3 sequence is 15 residues long. The V gene's germline CDR1 is LGHNA and CDR2 YNFKEQ. This clone appeared once. Antigen unknown. Measured with immunoSEQ multiplex PCR; TCRdb has only the in-frame clones, and not every one. This table holds some 140,000 clones, approximately 90% found once. Study outcomes and limitations: Two AZD1222 doses significantly raised spike-specific TCR breadth and depth over controls. Regions 160-218 and 743-854 dominated among vaccine-associated CD4 TCRs spanning spike. Donors were chiefly white British, with a greater number of females, and clonal diversity was perhaps underestimated. The study identified only five to seven AZD1222 recipients as seropositive at baseline.

The sequence came from an adult in good health. The chain has TRBV4-2 and TRBJ1-1; D possibly corresponds to TRBD1 (5 bases). Here the sequenced sample was peripheral blood, taken on day 0 of AZD1222 vaccination. This chain's CDR3 is CASSQSGGGSTEAFF. The CDR3 DNA reads as TGTGCCAGCAGCCAATCCGGGGGTGGGAGCACTGAAGCTTTCTTT.